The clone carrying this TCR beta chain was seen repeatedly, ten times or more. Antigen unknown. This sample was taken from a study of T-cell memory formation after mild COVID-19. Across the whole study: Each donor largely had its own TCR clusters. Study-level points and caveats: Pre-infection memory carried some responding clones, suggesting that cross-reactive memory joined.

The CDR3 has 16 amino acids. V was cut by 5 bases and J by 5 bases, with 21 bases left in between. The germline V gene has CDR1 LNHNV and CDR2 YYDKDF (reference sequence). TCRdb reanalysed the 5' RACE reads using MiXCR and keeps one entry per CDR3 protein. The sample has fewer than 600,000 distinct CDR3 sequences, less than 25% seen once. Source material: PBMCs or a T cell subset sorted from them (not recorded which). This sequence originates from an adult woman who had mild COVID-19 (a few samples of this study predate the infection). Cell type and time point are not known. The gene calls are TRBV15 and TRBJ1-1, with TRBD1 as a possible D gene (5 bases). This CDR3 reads CATSSPSGALETEAFF. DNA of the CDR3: TGTGCCACCAGCTCACCTAGCGGGGCTTTGGAGACTGAAGCTTTCTTT.